The TCR beta chain described here comes from a study of cytomegalovirus exposure and HLA in healthy donors. Points from the study as a whole: A missense variant in DCLRE1C was later tied to TCR beta V- and J-gene trimming.

CDR1 and CDR2 (germline): SGHNT, YYREEE (reference sequence). The CDR3 is made up of 16 amino acids. Trimming took 1 base from V and 0 from J, leaving 14 bases between them. PCR amplification relied on 60 Vbeta primers (plus 13 Jbeta primers). Sequenced by immunoSEQ multiplex PCR; TCRdb stores in-frame clones only, minus some. The data contain about 180,000 clones, roughly 87% of them singletons. This clone was seen just once. The antigen is undetermined. The origin of this receptor is a woman aged 50 to 65 in good health and CMV-seronegative. This sequence joins TRBV5-4 and TRBJ2-7, with TRBD2 as a possible D gene (5 bases). What was sequenced was PBMCs. CDR3 loop: CASSLLFGESSYEQYF. As DNA, the CDR3 is TGTGCCAGCAGCTTGTTGTTTGGGGAGAGCTCCTACGAGCAGTACTTC.